The T cell receptor (beta chain) under discussion was sequenced for a study of cytomegalovirus exposure and HLA in healthy donors. V lost 0 bases to trimming and J lost 5 bases; unmatched junction nucleotides: 5. The CDR3 has 15 amino acids. CDR1 is SGHRS and CDR2 is YFSETQ in the germline V gene. PCR was performed using 60 Vbeta and 13 Jbeta primers. Method: immunoSEQ multiplex PCR; TCRdb's copy keeps in-frame clones and lacks some. The sample carries 130,000 to 150,000 clones, around 76% recorded once. The sequencing input was PBMCs. This chain links TRBV5-1 with TRBJ2-5; 9 bases fit TRBD2. The receptor was isolated from a man aged 18 to 29 in good health and CMV-seronegative. CDR3 sequence: CASSLVAGAGETQYF. The CDR3, as DNA: TGCGCCAGCAGCTTGGTAGCGGGGGCCGGGGAGACCCAGTACTTC.